A single sample gave rise to the 4 T cell receptor beta chains below, sequenced in a study of cytomegalovirus exposure and HLA in healthy donors. The PCR made use of 60 Vbeta and 13 Jbeta primers. The data were produced by immunoSEQ multiplex PCR, yet TCRdb's version contains in-frame clones alone and is incomplete. This table holds approximately 54,000 clones, 82% found once. The sequenced sample consisted of PBMCs. These receptors were obtained from a woman younger than 35 in good health and CMV-seronegative.

The CDR3 sequence: CASSYTGQGNNEQFF. Here the CDR3 DNA reads TGTGCCAGCAGTTACACCGGACAGGGAAACAATGAGCAGTTCTTC. The chain is built from TRBV6-5 and TRBJ2-1, with TRBD1 matching 8 bases. Germline CDR1 MNHEY, CDR2 SVGAGI. The trim removed 2 bases at V and 5 bases at J, leaving 5 bases unmatched. This CDR3 contains 15 residues.

This chain connects TRBV19 to TRBJ1-2; 8 bases fit TRBD1. Germline-derived CDR1 and CDR2 are LNHDA and SQIVND (reference sequence). The CDR3 is 16 residues long. The V gene end was trimmed by 2 bases and the J gene end by 1 base; junction bases not matched to a gene: 6. CDR3 amino acids: CASSIPGTGFNYGYTF. The CDR3 coding sequence is TGTGCCAGTAGTATACCCGGGACAGGATTTAACTATGGCTACACCTTC. The complete variable domain, with remaining parts taken from reference TRBV19 and TRBJ1-2, reads DGGITQSPKYLFRKEGQNVTLSCEQNLNHDAMYWYRQDPGQGLRLIYYSQIVNDFQKGDIAEGYSVSREKKESFPLTVTSAQKNPTAFYLCASSIPGTGFNYGYTFGSGTRLTVV.

This clone was detected once. This sequence joins TRBV19 and TRBJ2-7; 9 bases agree with TRBD1. The germline V gene has CDR1 LNHDA and CDR2 SQIVND (reference sequence). J lost 0 bases, V lost 4 bases, and 4 bases had no gene match. CDR3 length: 15 amino acids. CDR3 DNA: TGTGCCAGTAGTACGACAGGGGGACTCTCCTACGAGCAGTACTTC. It yields the protein CASSTTGGLSYEQYF.

As to this clone: At one boundary the junction diverges from the germline segment, which might be a read error. The rearrangement joins TRBV27 to TRBJ2-6, with D perhaps TRBD1 (5 bases). The V gene's germline CDR1 is MNHEY and CDR2 SMNVEV (reference sequence). CDR3 length: 15 amino acids. The DNA of the CDR3 is TGTGCCAGCAGTTCACGGCCGGGTGGGGCCAACGGCCTGACTTTC. Residues: CASSSRPGGANGLTF.